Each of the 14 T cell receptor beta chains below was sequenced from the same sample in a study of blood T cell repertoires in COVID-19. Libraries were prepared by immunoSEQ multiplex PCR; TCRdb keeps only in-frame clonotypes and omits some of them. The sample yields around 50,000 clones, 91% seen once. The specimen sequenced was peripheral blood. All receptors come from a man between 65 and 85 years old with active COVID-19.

The CDR3 region has the DNA TGTGCCAGTAATGAACAGCAGAATTCACCCCTCCACTTT. Translating gives CASNEQQNSPLHF. V usage is TRBV19 and J usage is TRBJ1-6, with unresolved D. V was trimmed by 7 bases and J by 7 bases, leaving 11 bases between them. The CDR3 extends over 13 amino acids. Germline V gives CDR1 LNHDA, CDR2 SQIVND (reference sequence).

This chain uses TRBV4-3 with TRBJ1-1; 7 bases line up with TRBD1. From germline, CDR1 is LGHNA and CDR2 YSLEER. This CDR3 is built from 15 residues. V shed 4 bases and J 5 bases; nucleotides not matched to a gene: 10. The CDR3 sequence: CASSLGRGAGTEAFF. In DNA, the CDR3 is TGCGCCAGCAGCCTCGGCAGGGGGGCAGGGACTGAAGCTTTCTTT.

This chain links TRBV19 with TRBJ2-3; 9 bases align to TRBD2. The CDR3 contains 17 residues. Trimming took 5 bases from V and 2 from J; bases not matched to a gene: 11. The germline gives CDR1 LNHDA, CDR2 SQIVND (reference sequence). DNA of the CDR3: TGTGCCAGTAGTCCCCGAAGGCTAGCGGGGTTCACAGATACGCAGTATTTT. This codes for CASSPRRLAGFTDTQYF.

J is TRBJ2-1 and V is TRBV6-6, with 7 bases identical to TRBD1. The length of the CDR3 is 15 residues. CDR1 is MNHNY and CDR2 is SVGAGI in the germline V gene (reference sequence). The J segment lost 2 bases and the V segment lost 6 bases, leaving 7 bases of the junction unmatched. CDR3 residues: CASSPGQVPYNEQFF. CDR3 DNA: TGTGCCAGCAGCCCCGGACAGGTTCCCTACAATGAGCAGTTCTTC.

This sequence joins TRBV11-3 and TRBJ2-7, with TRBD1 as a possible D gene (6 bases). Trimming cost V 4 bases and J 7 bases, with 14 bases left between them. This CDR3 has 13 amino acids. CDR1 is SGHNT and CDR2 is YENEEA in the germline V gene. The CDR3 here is CASSSDRLGEQYF. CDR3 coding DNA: TGTGCCAGCAGCTCGGACAGATTGGGTGAGCAGTACTTC.

The CDR3 DNA sequence: TGTGCCAGCAGGAAGGGGGCCTTAGAGACCCAGTACTTC. This sequence encodes CASRKGALETQYF. The genes are TRBV2 and TRBJ2-5; TRBD1 matches at 7 bases. From germline, CDR1 is SNHLY and CDR2 FYNNEI. V lost 6 bases to trimming and J lost 4 bases; unmatched junction nucleotides: 5. The CDR3 length is 13 residues.

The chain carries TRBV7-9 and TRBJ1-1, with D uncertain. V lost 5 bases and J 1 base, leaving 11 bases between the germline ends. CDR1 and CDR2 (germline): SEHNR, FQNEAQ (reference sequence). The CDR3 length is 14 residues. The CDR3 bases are TGTGCCAGCAGCCTCCAACAGTCGAACACTGAAGCTTTCTTT. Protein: CASSLQQSNTEAFF.

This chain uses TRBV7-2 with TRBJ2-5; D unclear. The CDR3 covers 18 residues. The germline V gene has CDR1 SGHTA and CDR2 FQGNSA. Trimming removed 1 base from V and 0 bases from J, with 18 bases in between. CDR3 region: CASSLGRMTRPNQETQYF. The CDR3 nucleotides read TGTGCCAGCAGCTTAGGCCGGATGACTCGACCAAACCAAGAGACCCAGTACTTC.

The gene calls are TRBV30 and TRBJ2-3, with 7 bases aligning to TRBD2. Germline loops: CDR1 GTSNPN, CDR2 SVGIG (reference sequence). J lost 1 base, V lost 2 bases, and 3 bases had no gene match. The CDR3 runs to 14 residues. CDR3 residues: CAWSRAGGTDTQYF. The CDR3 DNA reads TGTGCCTGGAGTAGGGCGGGGGGCACAGATACGCAGTATTTT.

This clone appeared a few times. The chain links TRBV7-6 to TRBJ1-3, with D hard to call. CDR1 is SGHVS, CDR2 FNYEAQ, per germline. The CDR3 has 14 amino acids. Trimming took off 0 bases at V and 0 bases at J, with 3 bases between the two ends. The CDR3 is CASSLAGSGNTIYF. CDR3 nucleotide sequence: TGTGCCAGCAGCTTAGCCGGCTCTGGAAACACCATATATTTT.

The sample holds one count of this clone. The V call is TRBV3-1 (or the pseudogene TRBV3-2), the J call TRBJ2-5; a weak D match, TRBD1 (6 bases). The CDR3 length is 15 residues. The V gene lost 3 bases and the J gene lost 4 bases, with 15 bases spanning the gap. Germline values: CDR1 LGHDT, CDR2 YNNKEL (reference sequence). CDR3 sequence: CASSQGGGLGETQYF. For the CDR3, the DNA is TGTGCCAGCAGCCAGGGTGGGGGCCTGGGAGAGACCCAGTACTTC.

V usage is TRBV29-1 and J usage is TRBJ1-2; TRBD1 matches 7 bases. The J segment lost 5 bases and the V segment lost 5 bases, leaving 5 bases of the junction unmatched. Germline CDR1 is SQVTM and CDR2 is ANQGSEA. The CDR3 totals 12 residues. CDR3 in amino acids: CSVRDSLYGYTF. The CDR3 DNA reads TGCAGCGTTAGGGACAGTTTATATGGCTACACCTTC.

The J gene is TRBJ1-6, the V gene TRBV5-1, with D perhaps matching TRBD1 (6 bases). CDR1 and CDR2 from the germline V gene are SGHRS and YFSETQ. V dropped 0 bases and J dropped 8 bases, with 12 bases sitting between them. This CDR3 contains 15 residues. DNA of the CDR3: TGCGCCAGCAGCTTGGCTGGGACACGTTATTCACCCCTCCACTTT. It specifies CASSLAGTRYSPLHF.

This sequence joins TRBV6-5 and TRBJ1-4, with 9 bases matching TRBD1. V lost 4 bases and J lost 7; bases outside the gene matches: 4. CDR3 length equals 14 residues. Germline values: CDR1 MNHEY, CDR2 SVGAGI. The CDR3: CASSLDRGGEKLFF. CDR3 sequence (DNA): TGTGCCAGCAGTTTGGACAGGGGAGGTGAAAAACTGTTTTTT.